One sample yielded the 22 T cell receptor beta chains listed below, sequenced in a study of beta chain features in type 1 diabetes. The authors reverse transcribed all of the isolated RNA, so sequencing captured expressed TCRB transcripts. TCRdb's copy holds only in-frame clones and misses some; the assay was immunoSEQ multiplex PCR. The table lists about 320,000 clones, about 14% of them singletons. Specimen: central memory CD4+ T cells from blood. These receptors came from a man under 40 in good health.

This clone was detected a few times. The CDR3: CASSRQFSTGELFF. CDR3 coding DNA: TGTGCCAGCAGCCGACAGTTTTCGACCGGGGAGCTGTTTTTT. This chain uses TRBV16 with TRBJ2-2, with D possibly being TRBD1 (5 bases). Per germline, CDR1 KGHSY and CDR2 FQNENV. The CDR3 spans 14 residues. V was clipped by 4 bases and J by 5 bases, with 11 bases between them.

This clone was counted at least ten times. The chain recombines TRBV14 with TRBJ2-1; D unresolved. CDR1 is SGHDN, CDR2 FVKESK, per germline. V dropped 0 bases and J dropped 5 bases, with 11 bases sitting between them. The CDR3 is 15 residues long. In nucleotides, the CDR3 is TGTGCCAGCAGCCAAGAGGCCGAATTTAACAATGAGCAGTTCTTC. Translated: CASSQEAEFNNEQFF.

This clone was seen a handful of times. The chain has TRBV7-2 and TRBJ2-2; TRBD1 matches 10 bases. This CDR3 comprises 16 residues. From germline, CDR1 is SGHTA and CDR2 FQGNSA. The V gene end was trimmed by 5 bases and the J gene end by 2 bases; junction bases not matched to a gene: 5. The DNA for the CDR3 is TGTGCCAGCAGCACCGGGACAGGGGCTAACACCGGGGAGCTGTTTTTT. Translation: CASSTGTGANTGELFF.

The rearrangement uses TRBV2 and TRBJ2-1, with TRBD2 identical over 9 bases. This CDR3 spans 14 amino acids. With 4 bases clipped from V and 7 bases from J, the junction kept 5 bases outside the gene matches. Germline V gene data show CDR1 as SNHLY and CDR2 as FYNNEI. The CDR3 sequence: CASSGSRGGNEQFF. The CDR3 region has the DNA TGTGCCAGCAGTGGCTCGCGGGGGGGGAATGAGCAGTTCTTC. The variable domain in full, completed from reference TRBV2 and TRBJ2-1, reads EPEVTQTPSHQVTQMGQEVILRCVPISNHLYFYWYRQILGQKVEFLVSFYNNEISEKSEIFDDQFSVERPDGSNFTLKIRSTKLEDSAMYFCASSGSRGGNEQFFGPGTRLTVL.

The chain employs TRBV28 and TRBJ1-2; 10 positions match TRBD1. CDR3 length: 16 residues. V was pared by 5 bases and J by 1 base, with 7 bases of the junction left unmatched. Germline V gives CDR1 MDHEN, CDR2 SYDVKM. The CDR3 spells CASSLRQGAGNYGYTF. For the CDR3, the DNA is TGTGCCAGCAGTCTACGACAGGGGGCTGGTAACTATGGCTACACCTTC.

In its sample, this clone was seen a few times. The chain links TRBV5-4 to TRBJ2-7, with TRBD1 matching 7 bases. The CDR3 has 15 residues. The germline gives CDR1 SGHNT, CDR2 YYREEE (reference sequence). Unmatched junction bases numbered 8, after V lost 2 bases and J lost 3 bases. CDR3 in DNA: TGTGCCAGCAGCTTACGGACAGGTCCCAGCTACGAGCAGTACGTC. Encoded protein: CASSLRTGPSYEQYV.

This clone showed up just a few times. The rearrangement uses TRBV6-1 and TRBJ1-2; 8 nucleotides align to TRBD1. In germline, CDR1 is MNHNS, CDR2 SASEGT. The CDR3 has 14 amino acids. V shed 5 bases and J 8 bases; nucleotides not matched to a gene: 10. CDR3 in DNA: TGTGCCAGCAGTAAAGGGGACAGGATAATCGGCTACACCTTC. Protein: CASSKGDRIIGYTF.

This clone was counted only a few times. This sample includes further DNA sequences coding for the same CDR3. This rearrangement joins TRBV18 to TRBJ2-1; 12 positions agree with TRBD2. The CDR3 spans 15 residues. The germline CDR1 and CDR2 sequences are KGHSH and LQKENI. The V and J ends lost 3 bases and 6 bases, in that order; junction bases with no gene match: 3. The CDR3 region has the DNA TGTGCCAGCTCACCCCTGGGACTAGCGGGCAATGAGCAGTTCTTC. It specifies CASSPLGLAGNEQFF.

The chain is built from TRBV15 and TRBJ2-4; 9 bases fit TRBD2. The ends lost 1 base at V and 9 bases at J; junction bases unmatched: 7. This CDR3 is 15 amino acids long. Germline loops: CDR1 LNHNV, CDR2 YYDKDF (reference sequence). CDR3 region: CATSRGGGERGIQYF. The CDR3 DNA sequence: TGTGCCACCAGCAGAGGCGGGGGGGAACGTGGCATTCAGTACTTC. The full variable domain, completed using reference TRBV15 and TRBJ2-4, is DAMVIQNPRYQVTQFGKPVTLSCSQTLNHNVMYWYQQKSSQAPKLLFHYYDKDFNNEADTPDNFQSRRPNTSFCFLDIRSPGLGDTAMYLCATSRGGGERGIQYFGAGTRLSVL.

This clone was observed once. This chain joins TRBV5-4 and TRBJ2-3; TRBD2 agrees at 11 bases. V lost 3 bases and J lost 8; bases outside the gene matches: 8. The CDR3 runs 15 residues. Germline loops: CDR1 SGHNT, CDR2 YYREEE (reference sequence). CDR3 residues: CASSSGTSGKGTQYF. The CDR3 bases are TGTGCCAGCAGCTCAGGGACTAGCGGTAAGGGTACGCAGTATTTT. The full variable domain, completed using reference TRBV5-4 and TRBJ2-3, is ETGVTQSPTHLIKTRGQQVTLRCSSQSGHNTVSWYQQALGQGPQFIFQYYREEENGRGNFPPRFSGLQFPNYSSELNVNALELDDSALYLCASSSGTSGKGTQYFGPGTRLTVL.

This clone has just a few counts. The genes are TRBV18 and TRBJ2-4, with 10 bases lining up with TRBD2. V was clipped by 3 bases and J by 6 bases; unmatched bases: 8. Germline V CDR1 and CDR2: KGHSH, LQKENI. The CDR3 runs to 16 residues. The CDR3: CASSPLLAGVGNIQYF. CDR3 coding DNA: TGTGCCAGCTCACCTCTCCTAGCGGGAGTTGGAAACATTCAGTACTTC. The complete variable domain, with remaining parts taken from reference TRBV18 and TRBJ2-4, reads NAGVMQNPRHLVRRRGQEARLRCSPMKGHSHVYWYRQLPEEGLKFMVYLQKENIIDESGMPKERFSAEFPKEGPSILRIQQVVRGDSAAYFCASSPLLAGVGNIQYFGAGTRLSVL.

This clone appeared a few times. This chain uses TRBV5-4 with TRBJ2-3; 8 bases match TRBD2. The CDR3 is 17 residues long. CDR1 SGHNT and CDR2 YYREEE come from the germline V gene (reference sequence). The V gene end was trimmed by 0 bases and the J gene end by 0 bases; junction bases not matched to a gene: 6. The CDR3 DNA reads as TGTGCCAGCAGCTTGGGGGGGACTAGTTCTAGCACAGATACGCAGTATTTT. Its protein product is CASSLGGTSSSTDTQYF.

The chain recombines TRBV28 with TRBJ2-7; no reliable D call. This CDR3 has 12 amino acids. Germline loops: CDR1 MDHEN, CDR2 SYDVKM. CDR3: CAISEYGYEQYV. For the CDR3, the DNA is TGTGCCATCAGTGAGTACGGGTACGAGCAGTACGTC.

The table lists this clone with a few counts. The chain carries TRBV11-3 and TRBJ1-1, with 8 bases that match TRBD1. Looked up from germline, CDR1 is SGHNT and CDR2 is YENEEA. This CDR3 has 14 residues. Trimming removed 5 bases from V and 1 base from J; junction bases left unmatched: 3. CDR3 amino acids: CASSPQGANTEAFF. DNA of the CDR3: TGTGCCAGCAGCCCTCAGGGGGCGAACACTGAAGCTTTCTTT.

This clone was seen a handful of times. The chain has TRBV11-2 and TRBJ2-1; 14 nucleotides agree with TRBD2. This CDR3 is 17 amino acids long. Trimming cost V 5 bases and J 3 bases; bases outside gene matches: 6. Germline V gene sequence: CDR1 SGHAT, CDR2 FQNNGV. CDR3 loop: CASSPGLAGGFYNEQFF. In DNA, the CDR3 is TGTGCCAGCAGCCCCGGACTAGCGGGGGGTTTCTACAATGAGCAGTTCTTC. Looking up the rest from reference TRBV11-2 and TRBJ2-1 gives the full variable domain: EAGVAQSPRYKIIEKRQSVAFWCNPISGHATLYWYQQILGQGPKLLIQFQNNGVVDDSQLPKDRFSAERLKGVDSTLKIQPAKLEDSAVYLCASSPGLAGGFYNEQFFGPGTRLTVL.

This clone was seen only a few times. This chain connects TRBV28 to TRBJ1-5; D not certain. The ends were cut back, 3 bases at V and 9 bases at J, with 15 bases in the middle. Germline V CDR1 and CDR2: MDHEN, SYDVKM. The CDR3 is 14 residues long. The CDR3 nucleotides read TGTGCCAGCAGTTTTACGACTGAAGGTGGGCCCCAGCATTTT. It yields the protein CASSFTTEGGPQHF. Combining the CDR3 with reference TRBV28 and TRBJ1-5 gives the whole variable domain DVKVTQSSRYLVKRTGEKVFLECVQDMDHENMFWYRQDPGLGLRLIYFSYDVKMKEKGDIPEGYSVSREKKERFSLILESASTNQTSMYLCASSFTTEGGPQHFGDGTRLSIL.

This rearrangement joins TRBV7-2 to TRBJ2-5; 14 positions match TRBD2. CDR1 is SGHTA, CDR2 FQGNSA, per germline. The trim removed 4 bases at V and 2 bases at J, leaving 3 bases unmatched. The CDR3 spans 16 residues. Here the CDR3 DNA reads TGTGCCAGCAGCTGGGGGACTAGCGGGAGTCAAGAGACCCAGTACTTC. This gives the protein CASSWGTSGSQETQYF.

This clone has at least ten counts. V gene TRBV19 combines with J gene TRBJ2-1; possible D gene TRBD1, 7 bases. Trimming pared 5 bases from V and 3 bases from J, leaving 17 bases between. The length of the CDR3 is 16 residues. The germline gives CDR1 LNHDA, CDR2 SQIVND (reference sequence). The CDR3 region has the DNA TGTGCCAGTAGTCCCCTAGGGGGGACAGTCTACAATGAGCAGTTCTTC. The encoded protein is CASSPLGGTVYNEQFF.

This clone was recorded a few times. The chain is built from TRBV20-1 and TRBJ1-2; 7 bases fit TRBD1. The CDR3 sequence is 11 residues long. CDR1 is DFQATT and CDR2 is SNEGSKA in the germline V gene (reference sequence). V gave up 7 bases and J gave up 6 bases; unmatched junction bases: 5. The CDR3 bases are TGCAGTGTTCCGACAGGGAATGGCTACACCTTC. The encoded protein is CSVPTGNGYTF.

This clone was counted a few times. V usage is TRBV11-2 and J usage is TRBJ1-1; D is possibly TRBD1 (5 bases). V was clipped by 5 bases and J by 8 bases, with 15 bases between them. Germline V gives CDR1 SGHAT, CDR2 FQNNGV. CDR3 length equals 13 residues. The CDR3 DNA follows: TGTGCCAGCAGCCCGACTCAGTGGGGGGAAGCTTTCTTT. Its translation: CASSPTQWGEAFF.

The V and J genes are TRBV4-1 and TRBJ2-1, with 7 bases identical to TRBD1. V lost 4 bases to trimming and J lost 1 base; unmatched junction nucleotides: 1. CDR3 length: 14 amino acids. CDR1 MGHRA and CDR2 YSYEKL come from the germline V gene. CDR3: CASSPRGSYNEQFF. In DNA, the CDR3 is TGCGCCAGCAGCCCCAGGGGGTCCTACAATGAGCAGTTCTTC.

This clone was counted many times. The rearrangement joins TRBV2 to TRBJ1-1, with D possibly matching TRBD1 (5 bases). The CDR3 loop spans 13 amino acids. Per the germline V gene, CDR1 is SNHLY and CDR2 is FYNNEI. V was cut by 6 bases and J by 1 base, with 9 bases left in between. This CDR3 reads CASSAGENTEAFF. The CDR3 DNA is TGTGCCAGCAGCGCGGGGGAGAACACTGAAGCTTTCTTT.